This record concerns one T cell receptor (beta chain) sequence. The data are from a study of blood T cell repertoires in COVID-19. As for the study in general: Acute and convalescent COVID-19 specimens originated in the United States, Italy and Spain.

TCRdb's copy holds only in-frame clones and misses some; the assay was immunoSEQ multiplex PCR. Of around 100,000 clones listed, more than 65% are singletons. CDR1 SGHRS and CDR2 YFSETQ come from the germline V gene. After removal of 3 bases from V and 9 bases from J, the junction contained 6 bases not matched to a gene. This CDR3 is 14 amino acids long. The rearrangement links TRBV5-1 to TRBJ2-1, with 10 bases matching TRBD1. The TCR sequence derives from a man between 65 and 85 years old with active or convalescent COVID-19. Sequencing used peripheral blood. CDR3 amino acids: CASSWTGTGVEQFF. The DNA for the CDR3 is TGCGCCAGCAGCTGGACCGGGACAGGGGTTGAGCAGTTCTTC. The whole variable domain, remainder taken from reference TRBV5-1 and TRBJ2-1, is KAGVTQTPRYLIKTRGQQVTLSCSPISGHRSVSWYQQTPGQGLQFLFEYFSETQRNKGNFPGRFSGRQFSNSRSEMNVSTLELGDSALYLCASSWTGTGVEQFFGPGTRLTVL.